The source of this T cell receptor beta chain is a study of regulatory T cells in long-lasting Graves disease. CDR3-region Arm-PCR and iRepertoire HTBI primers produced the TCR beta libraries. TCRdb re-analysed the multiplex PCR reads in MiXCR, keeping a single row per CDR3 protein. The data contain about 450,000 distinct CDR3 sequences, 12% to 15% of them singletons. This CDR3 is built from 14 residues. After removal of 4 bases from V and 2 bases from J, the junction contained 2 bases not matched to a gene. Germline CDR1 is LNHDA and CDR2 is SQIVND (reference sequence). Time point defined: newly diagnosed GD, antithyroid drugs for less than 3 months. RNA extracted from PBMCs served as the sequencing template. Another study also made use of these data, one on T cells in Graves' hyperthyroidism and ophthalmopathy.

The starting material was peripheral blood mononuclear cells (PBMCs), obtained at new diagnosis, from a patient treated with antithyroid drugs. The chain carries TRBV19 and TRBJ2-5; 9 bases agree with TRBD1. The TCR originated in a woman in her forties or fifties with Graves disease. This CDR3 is CASSKGQGQETQYF. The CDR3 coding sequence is TGTGCCAGTAGTAAAGGACAGGGGCAAGAGACCCAGTACTTC.